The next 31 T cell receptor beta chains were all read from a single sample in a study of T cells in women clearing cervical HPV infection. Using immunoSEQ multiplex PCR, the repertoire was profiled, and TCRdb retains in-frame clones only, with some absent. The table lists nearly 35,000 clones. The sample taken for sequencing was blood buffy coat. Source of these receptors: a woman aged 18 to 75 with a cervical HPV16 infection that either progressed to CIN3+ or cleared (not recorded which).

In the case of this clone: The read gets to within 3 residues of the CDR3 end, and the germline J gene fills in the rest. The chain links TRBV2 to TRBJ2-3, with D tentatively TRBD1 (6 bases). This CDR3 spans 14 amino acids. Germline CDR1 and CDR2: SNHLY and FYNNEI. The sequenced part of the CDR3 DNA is TGTGCCAGCAGGCCGGGACACCCCAGTCAGCCG. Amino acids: CASRPGHPSQP. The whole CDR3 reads CASRPGHPSQPQYF.

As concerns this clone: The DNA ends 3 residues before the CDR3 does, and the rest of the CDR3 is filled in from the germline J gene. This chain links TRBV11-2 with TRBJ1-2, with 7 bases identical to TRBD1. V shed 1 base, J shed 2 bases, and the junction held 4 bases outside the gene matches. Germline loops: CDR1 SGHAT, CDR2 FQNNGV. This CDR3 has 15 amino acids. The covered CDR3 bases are TGTGCCAGCAGCTTAGGGACAGGATACAACTATGGC. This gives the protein CASSLGTGYNYG. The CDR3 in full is CASSLGTGYNYGYTF.

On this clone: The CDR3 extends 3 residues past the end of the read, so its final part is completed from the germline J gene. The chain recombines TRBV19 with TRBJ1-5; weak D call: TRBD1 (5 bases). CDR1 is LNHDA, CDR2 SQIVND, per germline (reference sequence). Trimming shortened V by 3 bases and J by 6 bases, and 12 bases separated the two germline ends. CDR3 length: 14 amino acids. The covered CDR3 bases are TGTGCCAGTAGTATGGGGGGGGGACGTCAGCCC. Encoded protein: CASSMGGGRQP. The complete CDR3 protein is CASSMGGGRQPQHF.

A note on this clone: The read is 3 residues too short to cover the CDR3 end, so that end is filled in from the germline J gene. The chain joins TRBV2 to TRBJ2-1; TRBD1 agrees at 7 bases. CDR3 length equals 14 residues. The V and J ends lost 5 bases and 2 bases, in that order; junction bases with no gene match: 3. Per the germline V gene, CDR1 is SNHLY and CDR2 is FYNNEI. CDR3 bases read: TGTGCCAGCAGTCGAGGGGGCCCCTACAATGAG. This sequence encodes CASSRGGPYNE. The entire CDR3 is CASSRGGPYNEQFF.

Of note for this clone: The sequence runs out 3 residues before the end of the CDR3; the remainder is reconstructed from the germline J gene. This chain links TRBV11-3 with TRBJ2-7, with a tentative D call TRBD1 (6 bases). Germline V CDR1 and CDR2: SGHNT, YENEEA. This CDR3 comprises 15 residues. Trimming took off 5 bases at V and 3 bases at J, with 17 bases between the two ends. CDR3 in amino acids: CASSRRQGSGYEQYF. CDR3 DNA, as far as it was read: TGTGCCAGCAGCCGCCGCCAGGGGAGCGGCTACGAG.

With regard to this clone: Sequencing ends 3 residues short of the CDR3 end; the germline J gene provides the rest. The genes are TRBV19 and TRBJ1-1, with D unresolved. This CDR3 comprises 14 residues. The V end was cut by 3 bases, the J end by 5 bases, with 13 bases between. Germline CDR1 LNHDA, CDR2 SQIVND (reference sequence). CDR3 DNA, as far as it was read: TGTGCCAGTAGTATGCAACAGATATCGACTGAA. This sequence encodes CASSMQQISTE. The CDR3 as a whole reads CASSMQQISTEAFF.

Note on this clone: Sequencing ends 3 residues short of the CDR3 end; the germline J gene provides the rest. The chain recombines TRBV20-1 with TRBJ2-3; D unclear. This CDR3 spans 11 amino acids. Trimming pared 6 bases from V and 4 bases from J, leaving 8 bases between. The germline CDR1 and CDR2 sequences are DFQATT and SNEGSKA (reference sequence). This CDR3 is CSAIASDTQYF. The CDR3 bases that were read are TGCAGTGCCATAGCTTCAGATACG.

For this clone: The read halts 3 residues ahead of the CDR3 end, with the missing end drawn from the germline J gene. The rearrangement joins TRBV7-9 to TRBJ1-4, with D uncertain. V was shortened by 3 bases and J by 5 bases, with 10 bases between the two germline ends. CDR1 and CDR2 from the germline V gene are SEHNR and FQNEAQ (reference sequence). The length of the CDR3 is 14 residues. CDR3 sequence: CASSFGLSNEKLFF. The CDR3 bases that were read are TGTGCCAGCAGCTTCGGACTGAGCAATGAAAAA.

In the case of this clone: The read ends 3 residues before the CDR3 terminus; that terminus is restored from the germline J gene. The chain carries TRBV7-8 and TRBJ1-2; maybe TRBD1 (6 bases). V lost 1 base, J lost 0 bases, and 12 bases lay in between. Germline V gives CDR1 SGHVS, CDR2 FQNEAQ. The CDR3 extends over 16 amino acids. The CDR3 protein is CASSLVGPGANYGYTF. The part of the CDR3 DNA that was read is TGTGCCAGCAGCTTAGTCGGCCCAGGGGCTAACTATGGC. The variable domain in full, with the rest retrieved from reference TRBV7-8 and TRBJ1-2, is GAGVSQSPRYKVAKRGQDVALRCDPISGHVSLFWYQQALGQGPEFLTYFQNEAQLDKSGLPSDRFFAERPEGSVSTLKIQRTQQEDSAVYLCASSLVGPGANYGYTFGSGTRLTVV.

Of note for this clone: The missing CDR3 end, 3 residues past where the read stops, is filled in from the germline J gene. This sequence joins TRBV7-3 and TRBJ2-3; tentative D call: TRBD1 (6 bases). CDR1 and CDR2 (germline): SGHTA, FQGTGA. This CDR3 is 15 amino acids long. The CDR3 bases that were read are TGTGCCAGCAGCTTAGGCAGGGGAGAGGGAGAGACG. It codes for CASSLGRGEGET. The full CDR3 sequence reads CASSLGRGEGETQYF. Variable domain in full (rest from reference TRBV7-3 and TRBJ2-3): GAGVSQTPSNKVTEKGKYVELRCDPISGHTALYWYRQSLGQGPEFLIYFQGTGAADDSGLPNDRFFAVRPEGSVSTLKIQRTERGDSAVYLCASSLGRGEGETQYFGPGTRLTVL.

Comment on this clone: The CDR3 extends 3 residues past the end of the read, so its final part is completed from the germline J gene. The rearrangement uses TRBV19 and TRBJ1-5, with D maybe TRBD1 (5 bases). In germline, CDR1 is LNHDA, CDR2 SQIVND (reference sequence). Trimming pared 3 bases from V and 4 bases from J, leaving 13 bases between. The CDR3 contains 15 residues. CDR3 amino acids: CASSMGHRENQPQHF. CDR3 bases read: TGTGCCAGTAGTATGGGGCACAGAGAGAATCAGCCC.

The CDR3 DNA, read in part, is TGTGCCAGCAGTGCAGGGGGCTCCTACGAC. Translated: CASSAGGSYD. The whole CDR3 protein is CASSAGGSYDYTF. V and J are TRBV6-2 or TRBV6-3 and TRBJ1-2, with 8 bases lining up with TRBD1. The read falls 3 residues short of the CDR3 end, and the missing part is taken from the germline J gene. The CDR3 loop spans 13 amino acids. Looked up from germline, CDR1 is MNHEY and CDR2 is SVGEGT.

This CDR3 reads CASSLALAGGDTQYF. Incomplete CDR3 DNA: TGTGCCAGCAGTTTAGCACTAGCGGGAGGAGATACG. V gene TRBV12-3 or TRBV12-4 combines with J gene TRBJ2-3, with TRBD2 matching 12 bases. The missing CDR3 end, 3 residues past where the read stops, is filled in from the germline J gene. The CDR3 totals 15 residues. V trimming: 0 bases; J trimming: 5 bases; junction bases outside the gene matches: 0.

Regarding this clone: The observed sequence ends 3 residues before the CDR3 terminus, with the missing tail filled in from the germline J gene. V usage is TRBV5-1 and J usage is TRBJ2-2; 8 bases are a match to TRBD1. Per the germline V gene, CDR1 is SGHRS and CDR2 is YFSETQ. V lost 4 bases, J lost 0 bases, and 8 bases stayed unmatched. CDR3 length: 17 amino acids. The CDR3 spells CASSNQGQGANTGELFF. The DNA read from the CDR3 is TGCGCCAGCAGCAACCAAGGACAGGGAGCGAACACCGGGGAG.

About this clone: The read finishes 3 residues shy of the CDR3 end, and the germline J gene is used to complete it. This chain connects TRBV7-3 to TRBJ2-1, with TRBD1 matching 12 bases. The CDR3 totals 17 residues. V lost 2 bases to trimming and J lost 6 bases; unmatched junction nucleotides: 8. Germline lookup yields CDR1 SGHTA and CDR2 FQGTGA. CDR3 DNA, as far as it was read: TGTGCCAGCAGCTTAGGGGCGCGGGACAGGGGGCTCAATGAG. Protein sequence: CASSLGARDRGLNE. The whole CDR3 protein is CASSLGARDRGLNEQFF.

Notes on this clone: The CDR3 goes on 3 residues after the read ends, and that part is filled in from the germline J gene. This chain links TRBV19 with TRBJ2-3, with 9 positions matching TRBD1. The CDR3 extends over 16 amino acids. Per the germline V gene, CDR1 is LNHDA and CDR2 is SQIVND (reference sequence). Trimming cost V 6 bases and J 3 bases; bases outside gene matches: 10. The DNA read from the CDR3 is TGTGCCAGTAGGGAGACAGGGGGGACAAGGACAGATACG. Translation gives CASRETGGTRTDT. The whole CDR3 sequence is CASRETGGTRTDTQYF. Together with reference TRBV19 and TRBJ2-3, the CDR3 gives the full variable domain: DGGITQSPKYLFRKEGQNVTLSCEQNLNHDAMYWYRQDPGQGLRLIYYSQIVNDFQKGDIAEGYSVSREKKESFPLTVTSAQKNPTAFYLCASRETGGTRTDTQYFGPGTRLTVL.

The CDR3 loop reads CASSPTSIFTEQYF. The covered CDR3 bases are TGTGCCAGCAGCCCGACTAGCATTTTTACCGAG. The chain uses TRBV2 and TRBJ2-7; TRBD2 matches at 7 bases. The read finishes 3 residues shy of the CDR3 end, and the germline J gene is used to complete it. The trim removed 6 bases at V and 6 bases at J, leaving 11 bases unmatched. The V gene's germline CDR1 is SNHLY and CDR2 FYNNEI. CDR3 length equals 14 residues.

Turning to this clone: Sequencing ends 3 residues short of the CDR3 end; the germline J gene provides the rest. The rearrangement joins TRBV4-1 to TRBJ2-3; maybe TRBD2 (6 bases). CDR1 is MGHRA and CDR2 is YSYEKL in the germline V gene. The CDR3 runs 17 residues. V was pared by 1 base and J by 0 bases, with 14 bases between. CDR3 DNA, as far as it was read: TGCGCCAGCAGCCAAGTAAAGTCTAGCGCTAGCACAGATACG. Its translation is CASSQVKSSASTDT. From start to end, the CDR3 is CASSQVKSSASTDTQYF.

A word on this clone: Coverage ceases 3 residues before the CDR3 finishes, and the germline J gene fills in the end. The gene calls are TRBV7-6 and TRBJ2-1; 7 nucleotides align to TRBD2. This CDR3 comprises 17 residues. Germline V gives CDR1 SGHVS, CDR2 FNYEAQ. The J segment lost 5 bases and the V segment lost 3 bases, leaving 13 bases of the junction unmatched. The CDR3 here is CASSFGLSGGGDNEQFF. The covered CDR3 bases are TGTGCCAGCAGCTTCGGACTTAGCGGCGGGGGTGACAATGAG.

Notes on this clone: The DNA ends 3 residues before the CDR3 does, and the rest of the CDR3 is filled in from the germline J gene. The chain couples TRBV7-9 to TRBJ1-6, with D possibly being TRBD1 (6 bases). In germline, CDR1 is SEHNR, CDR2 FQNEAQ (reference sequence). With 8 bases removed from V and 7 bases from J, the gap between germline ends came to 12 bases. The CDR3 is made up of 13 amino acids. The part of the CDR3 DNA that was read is TGTGCCAGCTCGGGGGGCGGCAATTCACCC. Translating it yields CASSGGGNSP. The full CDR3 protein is CASSGGGNSPLHF. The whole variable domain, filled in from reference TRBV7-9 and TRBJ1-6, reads DTGVSQNPRHKITKRGQNVTFRCDPISEHNRLYWYRQTLGQGPEFLTYFQNEAQLEKSRLLSDRFSAERPKGSFSTLEIQRTEQGDSAMYLCASSGGGNSPLHFGNGTRLTVT.

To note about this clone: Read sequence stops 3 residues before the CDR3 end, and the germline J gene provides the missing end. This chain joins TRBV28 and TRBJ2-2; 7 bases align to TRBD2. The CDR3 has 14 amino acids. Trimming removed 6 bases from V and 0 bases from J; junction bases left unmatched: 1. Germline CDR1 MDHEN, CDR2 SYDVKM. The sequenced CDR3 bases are TGTGCCAGCAGCGGGGGGACGAACACCGGGGAG. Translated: CASSGGTNTGE. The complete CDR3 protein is CASSGGTNTGELFF.

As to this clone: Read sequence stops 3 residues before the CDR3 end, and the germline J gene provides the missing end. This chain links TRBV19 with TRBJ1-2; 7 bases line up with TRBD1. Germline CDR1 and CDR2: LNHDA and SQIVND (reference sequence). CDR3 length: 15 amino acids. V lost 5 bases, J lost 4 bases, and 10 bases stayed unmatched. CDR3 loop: CASSPYLTGIYGYTF. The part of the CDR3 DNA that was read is TGTGCCAGTAGTCCTTACTTGACAGGGATCTATGGC.

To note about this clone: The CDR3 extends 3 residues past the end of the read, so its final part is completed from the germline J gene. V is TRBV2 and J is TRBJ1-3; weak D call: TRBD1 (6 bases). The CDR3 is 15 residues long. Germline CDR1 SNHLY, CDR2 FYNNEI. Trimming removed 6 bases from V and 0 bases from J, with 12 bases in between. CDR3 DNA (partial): TGTGCCAGCAGAGCTGGACAGTTCTCTGGAAACACC. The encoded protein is CASRAGQFSGNT. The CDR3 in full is CASRAGQFSGNTIYF.

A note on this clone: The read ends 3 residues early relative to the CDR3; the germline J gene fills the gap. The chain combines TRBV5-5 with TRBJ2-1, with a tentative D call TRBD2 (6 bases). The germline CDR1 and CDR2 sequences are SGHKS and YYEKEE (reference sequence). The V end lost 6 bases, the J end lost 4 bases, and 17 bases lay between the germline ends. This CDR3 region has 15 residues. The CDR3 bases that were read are TGTGCCAGCACCCCGGAGGGGCTCAAGTACAATGAG. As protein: CASTPEGLKYNE. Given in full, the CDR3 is CASTPEGLKYNEQFF.

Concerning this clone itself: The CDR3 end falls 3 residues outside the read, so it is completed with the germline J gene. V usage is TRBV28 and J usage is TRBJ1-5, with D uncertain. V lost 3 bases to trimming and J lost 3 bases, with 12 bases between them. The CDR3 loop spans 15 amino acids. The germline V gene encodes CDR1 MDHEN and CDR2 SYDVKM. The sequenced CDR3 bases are TGTGCCAGCAGTTTGTGGGCAGGAATCAATCAGCCC. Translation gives CASSLWAGINQP. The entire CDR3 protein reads CASSLWAGINQPQHF.

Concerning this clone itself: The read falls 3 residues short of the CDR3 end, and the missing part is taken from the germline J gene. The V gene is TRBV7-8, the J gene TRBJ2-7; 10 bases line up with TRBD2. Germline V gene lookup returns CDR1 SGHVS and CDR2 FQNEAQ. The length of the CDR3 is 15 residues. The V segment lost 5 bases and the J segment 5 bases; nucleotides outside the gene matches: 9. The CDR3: CASSPSGGAFDEQYF. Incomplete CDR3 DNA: TGTGCCAGCAGCCCGAGCGGGGGGGCCTTCGACGAG.

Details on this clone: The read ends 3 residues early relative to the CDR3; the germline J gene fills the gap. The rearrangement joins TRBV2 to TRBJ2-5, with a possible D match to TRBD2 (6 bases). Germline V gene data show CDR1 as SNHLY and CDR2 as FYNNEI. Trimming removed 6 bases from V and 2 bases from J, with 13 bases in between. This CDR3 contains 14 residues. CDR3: CASSAGTLQETQYF. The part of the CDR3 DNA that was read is TGTGCCAGCAGCGCAGGGACTTTACAAGAGACC.

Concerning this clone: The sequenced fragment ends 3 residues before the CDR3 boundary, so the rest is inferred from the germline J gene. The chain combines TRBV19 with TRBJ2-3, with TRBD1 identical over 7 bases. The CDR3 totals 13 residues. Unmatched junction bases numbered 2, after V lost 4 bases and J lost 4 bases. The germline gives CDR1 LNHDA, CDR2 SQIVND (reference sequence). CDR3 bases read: TGTGCCAGTAGTACGCAGGGGGCAGATACG. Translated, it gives CASSTQGADT. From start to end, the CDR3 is CASSTQGADTQYF.

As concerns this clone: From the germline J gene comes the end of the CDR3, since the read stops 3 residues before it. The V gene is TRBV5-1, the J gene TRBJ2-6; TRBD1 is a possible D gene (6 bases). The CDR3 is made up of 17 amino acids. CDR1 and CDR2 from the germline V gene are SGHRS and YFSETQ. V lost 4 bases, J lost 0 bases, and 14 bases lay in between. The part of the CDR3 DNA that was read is TGCGCCAGCAGCGTGGGACAACTCAGCTCTGGGGCCAACGTC. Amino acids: CASSVGQLSSGANV. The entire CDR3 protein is CASSVGQLSSGANVLTF.

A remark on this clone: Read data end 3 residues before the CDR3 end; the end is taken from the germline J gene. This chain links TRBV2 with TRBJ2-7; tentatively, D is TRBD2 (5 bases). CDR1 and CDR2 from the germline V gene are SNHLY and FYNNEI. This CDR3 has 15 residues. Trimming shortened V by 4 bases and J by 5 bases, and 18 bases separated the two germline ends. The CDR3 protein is CASSGLERVVDEQYF. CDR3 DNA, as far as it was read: TGTGCCAGCAGTGGATTGGAGAGGGTGGTAGACGAG.

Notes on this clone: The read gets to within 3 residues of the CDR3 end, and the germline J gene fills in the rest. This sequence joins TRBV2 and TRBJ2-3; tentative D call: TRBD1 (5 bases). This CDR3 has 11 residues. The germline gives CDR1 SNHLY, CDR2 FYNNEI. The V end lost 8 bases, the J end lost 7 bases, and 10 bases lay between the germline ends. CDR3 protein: CASSQVYTQYF. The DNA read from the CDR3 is TGTGCCAGCTCACAGGTTTATACG. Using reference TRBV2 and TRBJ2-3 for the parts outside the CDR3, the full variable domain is EPEVTQTPSHQVTQMGQEVILRCVPISNHLYFYWYRQILGQKVEFLVSFYNNEISEKSEIFDDQFSVERPDGSNFTLKIRSTKLEDSAMYFCASSQVYTQYFGPGTRLTVL.